These T cell receptor beta chains were read from a single sample in a study of T cell responses to AZD1222 COVID-19 vaccine. Clones were read by immunoSEQ multiplex PCR, and TCRdb kept only the in-frame ones, dropping some. The sample lists some 110,000 clones; about 88% were seen once. Sequencing was performed on peripheral blood, taken on day 0 of AZD1222 vaccination. Receptors were obtained from an adult in good health. Each CDR3 is given without its conserved first and last residue.

V gene: TRBV29-1; J gene: TRBJ2-3; CDR3 protein: SVDSGLAGVDTQY
V gene: TRBV4-1; J gene: TRBJ2-1; CDR3 protein: ASSSAPGLEESYEQF
V gene: TRBV12-3/TRBV12-4; J gene: TRBJ1-2; CDR3 protein: ASSLAGPYGYT
V gene: TRBV3-1/TRBV3-2; J gene: TRBJ1-2; CDR3 protein: ASSRKAGQIGNYGYT
V gene: TRBV10-3; J gene: TRBJ1-5; CDR3 protein: AISGGGIGNQPQH
V gene: TRBV7-3; J gene: TRBJ2-3; CDR3 protein: ASSPGTTGDTQY
V gene: TRBV7-3; J gene: TRBJ1-1; CDR3 protein: ASSRSPNTEAF
V gene: TRBV18; J gene: TRBJ1-4; CDR3 protein: ASSPPSLATNEKLF
V gene: TRBV2; J gene: TRBJ2-3; CDR3 protein: ASKSLAGSTDTQY
V gene: TRBV6-1; J gene: TRBJ1-2; CDR3 protein: ASSDEGQGNYGYT
V gene: TRBV19; J gene: TRBJ1-2; CDR3 protein: ASSNPRTGDYGYT
V gene: TRBV27; J gene: TRBJ2-1; CDR3 protein: ASSSGRAGGLLSSYNEQF
V gene: TRBV24-1; J gene: TRBJ2-5; CDR3 protein: ATGTPNQETQY